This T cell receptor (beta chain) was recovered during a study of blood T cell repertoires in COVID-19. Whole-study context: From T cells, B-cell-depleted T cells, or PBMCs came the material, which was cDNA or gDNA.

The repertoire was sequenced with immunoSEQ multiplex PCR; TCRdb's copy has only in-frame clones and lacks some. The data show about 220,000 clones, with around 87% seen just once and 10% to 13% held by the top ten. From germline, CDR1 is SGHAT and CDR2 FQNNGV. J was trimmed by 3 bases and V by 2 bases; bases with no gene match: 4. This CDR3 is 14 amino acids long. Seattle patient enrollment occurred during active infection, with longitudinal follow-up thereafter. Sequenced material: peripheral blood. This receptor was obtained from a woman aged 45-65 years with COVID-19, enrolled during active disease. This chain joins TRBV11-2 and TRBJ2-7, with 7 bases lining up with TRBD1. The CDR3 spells CASSLYRGVYEQYF. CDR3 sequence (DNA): TGTGCCAGCAGCTTATACAGGGGAGTCTACGAGCAGTACTTC.